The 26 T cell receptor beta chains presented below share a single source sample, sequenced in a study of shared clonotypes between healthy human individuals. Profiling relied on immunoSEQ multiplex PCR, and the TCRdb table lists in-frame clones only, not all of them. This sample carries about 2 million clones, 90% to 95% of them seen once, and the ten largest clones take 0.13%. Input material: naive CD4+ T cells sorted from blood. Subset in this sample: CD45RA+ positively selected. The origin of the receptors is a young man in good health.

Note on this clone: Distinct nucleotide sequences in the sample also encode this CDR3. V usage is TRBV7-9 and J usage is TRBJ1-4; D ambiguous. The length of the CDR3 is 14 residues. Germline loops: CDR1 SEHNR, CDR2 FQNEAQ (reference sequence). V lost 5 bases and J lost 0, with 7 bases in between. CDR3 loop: CASSPGATNEKLFF. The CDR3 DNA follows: TGTGCCAGCAGCCCTGGAGCAACTAATGAAAAACTGTTTTTT.

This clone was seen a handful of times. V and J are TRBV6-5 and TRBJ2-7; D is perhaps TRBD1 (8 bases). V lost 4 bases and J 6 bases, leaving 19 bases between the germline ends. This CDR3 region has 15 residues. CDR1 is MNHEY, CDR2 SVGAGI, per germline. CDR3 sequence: CASSSQPGGGGEQYF. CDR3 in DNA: TGTGCCAGCAGTTCCCAACCAGGGGGCGGGGGCGAGCAGTACTTC.

The CDR3 region is CASRGGATGATDTQYF. The CDR3 DNA reads TGTGCCAGCAGAGGCGGGGCTACGGGGGCAACAGATACGCAGTATTTT. This rearrangement joins TRBV5-4 to TRBJ2-3; D could derive from TRBD1 or TRBD2 (6 bases each). The CDR3 has 16 residues. Trimming stripped 5 bases from V and 3 bases from J, with 19 bases between. CDR1 SGHNT and CDR2 YYREEE come from the germline V gene (reference sequence).

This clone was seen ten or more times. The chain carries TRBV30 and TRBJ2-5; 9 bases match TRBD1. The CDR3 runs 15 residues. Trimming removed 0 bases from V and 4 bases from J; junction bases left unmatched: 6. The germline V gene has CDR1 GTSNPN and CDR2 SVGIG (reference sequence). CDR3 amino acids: CAWSVLQGASETQYF. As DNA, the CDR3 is TGTGCCTGGAGTGTACTACAGGGGGCATCAGAGACCCAGTACTTC.

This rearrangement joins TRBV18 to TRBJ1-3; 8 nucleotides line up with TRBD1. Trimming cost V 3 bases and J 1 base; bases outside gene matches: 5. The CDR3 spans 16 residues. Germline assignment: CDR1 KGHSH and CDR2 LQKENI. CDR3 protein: CASSPDRVFSGNTIYF. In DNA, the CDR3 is TGTGCCAGCTCACCGGACAGGGTTTTTTCTGGAAACACCATATATTTT. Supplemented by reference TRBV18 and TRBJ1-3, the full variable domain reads NAGVMQNPRHLVRRRGQEARLRCSPMKGHSHVYWYRQLPEEGLKFMVYLQKENIIDESGMPKERFSAEFPKEGPSILRIQQVVRGDSAAYFCASSPDRVFSGNTIYFGEGSWLTVV.

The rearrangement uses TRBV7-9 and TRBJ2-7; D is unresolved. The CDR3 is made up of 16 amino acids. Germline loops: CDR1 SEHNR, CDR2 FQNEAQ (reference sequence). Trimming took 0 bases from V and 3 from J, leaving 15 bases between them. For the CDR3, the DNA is TGTGCCAGCAGCTTAGCGGGGTCGGGCAACTACTACGAGCAGTACTTC. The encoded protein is CASSLAGSGNYYEQYF.

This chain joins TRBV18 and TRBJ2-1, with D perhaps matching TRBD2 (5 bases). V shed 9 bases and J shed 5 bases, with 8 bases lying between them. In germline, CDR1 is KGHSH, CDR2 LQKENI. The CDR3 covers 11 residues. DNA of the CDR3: TGTGCCAGTCTTAGCGACAATGAGCAGTTCTTC. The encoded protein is CASLSDNEQFF. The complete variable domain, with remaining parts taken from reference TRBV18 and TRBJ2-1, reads NAGVMQNPRHLVRRRGQEARLRCSPMKGHSHVYWYRQLPEEGLKFMVYLQKENIIDESGMPKERFSAEFPKEGPSILRIQQVVRGDSAAYFCASLSDNEQFFGPGTRLTVL.

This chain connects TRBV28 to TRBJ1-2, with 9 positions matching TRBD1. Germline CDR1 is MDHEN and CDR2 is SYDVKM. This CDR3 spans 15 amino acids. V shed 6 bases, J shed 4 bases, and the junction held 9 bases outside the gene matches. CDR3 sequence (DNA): TGTGCCAGCAGATTCCGGGACAGGGAGGTCTATGGCTACACCTTC. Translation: CASRFRDREVYGYTF.

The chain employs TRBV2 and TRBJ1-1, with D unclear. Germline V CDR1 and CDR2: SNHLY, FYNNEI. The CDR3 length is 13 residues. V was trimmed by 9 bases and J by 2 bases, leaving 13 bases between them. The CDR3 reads CASLVGSNTEAFF. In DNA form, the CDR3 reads TGTGCCAGTCTGGTAGGATCTAACACTGAAGCTTTCTTT.

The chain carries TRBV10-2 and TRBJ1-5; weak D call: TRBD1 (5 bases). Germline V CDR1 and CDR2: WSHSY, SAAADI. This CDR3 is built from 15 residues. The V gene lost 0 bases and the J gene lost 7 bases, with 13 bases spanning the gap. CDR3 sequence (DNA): TGCGCCAGCAGTGAGTCGATAAAGGGGTCCCAGCCCCAGCATTTT. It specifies CASSESIKGSQPQHF.

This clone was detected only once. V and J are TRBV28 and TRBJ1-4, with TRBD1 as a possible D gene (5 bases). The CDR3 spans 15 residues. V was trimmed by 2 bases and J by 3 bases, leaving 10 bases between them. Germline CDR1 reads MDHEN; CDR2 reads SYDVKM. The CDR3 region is CASSLRGVANEKLFF. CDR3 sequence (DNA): TGTGCCAGCAGTTTAAGGGGAGTTGCTAATGAAAAACTGTTTTTT.

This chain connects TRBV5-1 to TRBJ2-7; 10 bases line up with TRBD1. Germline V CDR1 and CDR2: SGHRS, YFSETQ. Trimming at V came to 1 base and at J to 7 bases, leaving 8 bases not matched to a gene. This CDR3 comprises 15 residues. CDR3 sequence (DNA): TGCGCCAGCAGCTTGACCGGGACAGGGGTGTCTGAGCAGTACTTC. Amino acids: CASSLTGTGVSEQYF. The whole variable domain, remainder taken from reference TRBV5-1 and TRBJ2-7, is KAGVTQTPRYLIKTRGQQVTLSCSPISGHRSVSWYQQTPGQGLQFLFEYFSETQRNKGNFPGRFSGRQFSNSRSEMNVSTLELGDSALYLCASSLTGTGVSEQYFGPGTRLTVT.

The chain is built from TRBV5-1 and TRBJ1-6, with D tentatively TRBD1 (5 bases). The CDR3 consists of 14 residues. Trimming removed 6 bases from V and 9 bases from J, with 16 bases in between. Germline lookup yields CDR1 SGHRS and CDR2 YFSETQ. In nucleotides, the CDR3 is TGCGCCAGCAAAGTCGCAGGGACTGCTTCACCCCTCCACTTT. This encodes CASKVAGTASPLHF.

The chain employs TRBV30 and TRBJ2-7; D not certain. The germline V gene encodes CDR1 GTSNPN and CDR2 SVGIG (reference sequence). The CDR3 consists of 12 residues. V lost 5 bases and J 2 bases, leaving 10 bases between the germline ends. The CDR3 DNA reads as TGTGCCTGGGGGTTTGGTACCTACGAGCAGTACTTC. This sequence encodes CAWGFGTYEQYF. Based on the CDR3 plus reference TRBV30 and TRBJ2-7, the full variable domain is SQTIHQWPATLVQPVGSPLSLECTVEGTSNPNLYWYRQAAGRGLQLLFYSVGIGQISSEVPQNLSASRPQDRQFILSSKKLLLSDSGFYLCAWGFGTYEQYFGPGTRLTVT.

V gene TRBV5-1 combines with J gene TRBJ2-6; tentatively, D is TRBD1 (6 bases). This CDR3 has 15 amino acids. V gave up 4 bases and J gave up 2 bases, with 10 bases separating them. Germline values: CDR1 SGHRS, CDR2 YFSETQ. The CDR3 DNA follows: TGCGCCAGCAGCACACAGGGCACTGGGGCCAACGTCCTGACTTTC. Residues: CASSTQGTGANVLTF.

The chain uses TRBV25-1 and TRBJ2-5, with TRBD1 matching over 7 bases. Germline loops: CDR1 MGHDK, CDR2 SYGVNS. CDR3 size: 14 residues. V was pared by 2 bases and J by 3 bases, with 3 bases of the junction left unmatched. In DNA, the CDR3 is TGTGCCAGCAGTGAAATAGGGACAGAAGAGACCCAGTACTTC. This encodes CASSEIGTEETQYF. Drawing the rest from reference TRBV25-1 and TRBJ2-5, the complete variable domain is EADIYQTPRYLVIGTGKKITLECSQTMGHDKMYWYQQDPGMELHLIHYSYGVNSTEKGDLSSESTVSRIRTEHFPLTLESARPSHTSQYLCASSEIGTEETQYFGPGTRLLVL.

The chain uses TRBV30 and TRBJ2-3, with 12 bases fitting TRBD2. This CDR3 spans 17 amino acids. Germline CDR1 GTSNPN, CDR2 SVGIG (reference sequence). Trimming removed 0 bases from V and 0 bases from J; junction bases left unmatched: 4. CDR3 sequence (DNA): TGTGCCTGGAGTGTGCTAGCGGGAGGGACTAGCACAGATACGCAGTATTTT. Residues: CAWSVLAGGTSTDTQYF.

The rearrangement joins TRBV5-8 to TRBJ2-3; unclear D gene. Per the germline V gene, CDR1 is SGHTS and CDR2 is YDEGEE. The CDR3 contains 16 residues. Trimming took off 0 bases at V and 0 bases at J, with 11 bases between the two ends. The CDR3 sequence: CASSLVVSVSTDTQYF. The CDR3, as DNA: TGTGCCAGCAGCTTGGTGGTCTCGGTGAGCACAGATACGCAGTATTTT.

This CDR3 reads CASSESGHSSYEQYF. The CDR3 DNA follows: TGTGCCAGCAGTGAATCAGGACATAGCTCCTACGAGCAGTACTTC. This rearrangement joins TRBV25-1 to TRBJ2-7, with D maybe TRBD1 (5 bases). The CDR3 has 15 amino acids. From germline, CDR1 is MGHDK and CDR2 SYGVNS. V lost 1 base and J lost 0, with 10 bases in between.

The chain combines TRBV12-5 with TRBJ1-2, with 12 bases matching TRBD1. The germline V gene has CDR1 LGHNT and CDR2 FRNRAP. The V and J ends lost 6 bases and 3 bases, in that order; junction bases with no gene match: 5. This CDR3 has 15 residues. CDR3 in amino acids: CASGSGTGGYYGYTF. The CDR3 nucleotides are TGTGCTAGTGGATCCGGGACAGGGGGCTACTATGGCTACACCTTC.

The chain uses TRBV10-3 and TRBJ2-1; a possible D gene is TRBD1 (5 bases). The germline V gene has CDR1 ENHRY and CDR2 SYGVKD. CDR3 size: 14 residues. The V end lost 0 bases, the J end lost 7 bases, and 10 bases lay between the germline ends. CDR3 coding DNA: TGTGCCATCAGTGAGTCGGGGCCTACAAATGAGCAGTTCTTC. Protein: CAISESGPTNEQFF.

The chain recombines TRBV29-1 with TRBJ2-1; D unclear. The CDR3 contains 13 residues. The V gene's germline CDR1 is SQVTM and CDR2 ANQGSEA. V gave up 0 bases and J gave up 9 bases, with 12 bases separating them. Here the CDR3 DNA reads TGCAGCGTTGAAGATCCGGGCCGGGTTGAGCAGTTCTTC. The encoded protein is CSVEDPGRVEQFF.

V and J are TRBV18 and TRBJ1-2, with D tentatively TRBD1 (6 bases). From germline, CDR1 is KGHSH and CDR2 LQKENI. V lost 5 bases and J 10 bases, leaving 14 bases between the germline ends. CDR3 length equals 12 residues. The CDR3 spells CASSAYRENYTF. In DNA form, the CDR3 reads TGTGCCAGCTCAGCTTACAGGGAGAACTACACCTTC. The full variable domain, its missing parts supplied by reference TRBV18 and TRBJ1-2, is NAGVMQNPRHLVRRRGQEARLRCSPMKGHSHVYWYRQLPEEGLKFMVYLQKENIIDESGMPKERFSAEFPKEGPSILRIQQVVRGDSAAYFCASSAYRENYTFGSGTRLTVV.

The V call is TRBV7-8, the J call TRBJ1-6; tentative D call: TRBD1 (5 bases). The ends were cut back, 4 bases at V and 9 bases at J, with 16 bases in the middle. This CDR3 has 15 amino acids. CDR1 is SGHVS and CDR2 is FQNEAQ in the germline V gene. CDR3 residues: CASSSAGTLTSPLHF. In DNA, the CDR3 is TGTGCCAGCAGCTCTGCCGGGACTTTAACTTCACCCCTCCACTTT.

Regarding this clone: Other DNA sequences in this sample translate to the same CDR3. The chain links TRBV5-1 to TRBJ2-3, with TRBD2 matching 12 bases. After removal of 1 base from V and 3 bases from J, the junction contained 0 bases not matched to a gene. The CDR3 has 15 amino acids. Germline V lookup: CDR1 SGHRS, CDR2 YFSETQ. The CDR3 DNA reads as TGCGCCAGCAGCTTGACTAGCGGGAGGACAGATACGCAGTATTTT. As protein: CASSLTSGRTDTQYF.

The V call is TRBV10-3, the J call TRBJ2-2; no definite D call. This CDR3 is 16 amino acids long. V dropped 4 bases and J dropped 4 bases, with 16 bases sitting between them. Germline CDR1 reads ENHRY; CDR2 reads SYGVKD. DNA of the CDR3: TGTGCCATCAGTGGGATGATGGCGTCGGCCACCGGGGAGCTGTTTTTT. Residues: CAISGMMASATGELFF.